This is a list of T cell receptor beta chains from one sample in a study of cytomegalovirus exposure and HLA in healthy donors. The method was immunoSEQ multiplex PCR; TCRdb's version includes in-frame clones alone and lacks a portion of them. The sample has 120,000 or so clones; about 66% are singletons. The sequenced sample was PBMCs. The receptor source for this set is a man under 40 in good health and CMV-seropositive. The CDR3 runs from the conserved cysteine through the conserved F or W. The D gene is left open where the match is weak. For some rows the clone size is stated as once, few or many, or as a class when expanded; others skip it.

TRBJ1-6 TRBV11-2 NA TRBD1 TGTGCCAGCAGCCCCGGGACAGGGGGTTCACCCCTCCACTTT CASSPGTGGSPLHF
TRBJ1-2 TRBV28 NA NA TGTGCCAGCGGGCCCAACTCTTACTATGGCTACACCTTC CASGPNSYYGYTF
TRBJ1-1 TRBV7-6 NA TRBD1 TGTGCCCCAATTTACAGGGGGAAGAACACTGAAGCTTTCTTT CAPIYRGKNTEAFF
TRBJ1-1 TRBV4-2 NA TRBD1 TGTGCCAGCAGCCCACGCCTGCGACAGGGAGAATTGGTAGCTTTCTTT CASSPRLRQGELVAFF
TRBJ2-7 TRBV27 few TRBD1 TGTGCCAGCAAATCACAGGGGGCAGGCGCCTACGAGCAGTACTTC CASKSQGAGAYEQYF
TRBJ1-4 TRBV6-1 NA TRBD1 TGTGCCGCATGGACAGGGAGGCGAGCTAATGAAAAACTGTTTTTT CAAWTGRRANEKLFF
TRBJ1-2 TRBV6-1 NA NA TGTGCCAGCAGTGTCCTGCAGAATATAAACTATGGCTACACCTTC CASSVLQNINYGYTF
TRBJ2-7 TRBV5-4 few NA TGTGCCAGCAGCCGACCAGGGGAGTACGAGCAGTACTTC CASSRPGEYEQYF
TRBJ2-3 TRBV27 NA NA TGTGCCAGCAGCCATACGATTCGGTCCACAGATACGCAGTATTTT CASSHTIRSTDTQYF
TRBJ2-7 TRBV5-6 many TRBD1 TGTGCCAGCAGCTTGGCTATACTGACAGGGGGAGACGAGCAGTACTTC CASSLAILTGGDEQYF
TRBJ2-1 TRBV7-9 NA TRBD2 TGTGCCAGCAGCTCCCTGACTAGCGGGAGGTTCCATGAGCAGTTCTTC CASSSLTSGRFHEQFF
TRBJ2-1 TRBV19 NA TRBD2 TGTGCCAGTAGTACCCCGGTTTGGCTGGGGCGGGAGGGCCGGGGTGAGCAGTTCTTC CASSTPVWLGREGRGEQFF
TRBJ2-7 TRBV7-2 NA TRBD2 TGTGCCAGCAGACGGAGCGGGGGGGCGTCGAACGAGCAGTACTTC CASRRSGGASNEQYF
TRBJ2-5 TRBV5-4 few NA TGTGCCAGCAGCTTGTCAGTAGGTGGGGCCCCTCAAGAGACCCAGTACTTC CASSLSVGGAPQETQYF
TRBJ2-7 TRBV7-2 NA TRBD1 TGTGCCAGCAGCCTCCAGACAGGGGTCGACGAGCAGTACTTC CASSLQTGVDEQYF
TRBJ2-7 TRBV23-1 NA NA TGCGCCAGCAGTCCTCGAAAGGTCCGGCGGCCCTACGAGCAGTACTTC CASSPRKVRRPYEQYF
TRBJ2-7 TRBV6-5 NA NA TGTGCCAGCAGTTACGATTTCCGGACATACGAGCAGTACTTC CASSYDFRTYEQYF
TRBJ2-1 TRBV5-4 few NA TGTGCCAGCAGCTATCAGGCTGCTGACACCAATGAGCAGTTCTTC CASSYQAADTNEQFF
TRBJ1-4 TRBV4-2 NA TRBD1 TGTGCCAGCAGCCAAGTTGGGTTGACAGGGCACCTTGAAAAACTGTTTTTT CASSQVGLTGHLEKLFF
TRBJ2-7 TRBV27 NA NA TGTGCCAGCAGTCCCGTGCCCGCAGGAAGCTACGAGCAGTACTTC CASSPVPAGSYEQYF
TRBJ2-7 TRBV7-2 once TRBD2 TGTGCCAGCAGCCCAGCCCGGGGGGGTGCCTACGAGCAGTACTTC CASSPARGGAYEQYF
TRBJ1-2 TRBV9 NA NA TGTGCCAGCAGCGTAGGTAGTTATAACTATGGCTACACCTTC CASSVGSYNYGYTF
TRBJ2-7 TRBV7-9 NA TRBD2 TGTGCCAGCAGCCGACCGGGACTAGCGGGATCCCACGAGCAGTACTTC CASSRPGLAGSHEQYF
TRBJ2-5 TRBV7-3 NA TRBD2 TGTGCCAGCAGCTTAGCGGGGGAAACAGTTACCCAGTACTTC CASSLAGETVTQYF
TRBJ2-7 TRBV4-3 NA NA TGCGCCAGCAGCCAGGCAGGGCAGGGCGAGCAGTACTTC CASSQAGQGEQYF
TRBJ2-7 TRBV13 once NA TGTGCCAGCGGCGGGACTCGACAGGGAACTGGCGAGCAGTACTTC CASGGTRQGTGEQYF
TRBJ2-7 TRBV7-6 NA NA TGTGCCAGCAGCTTACCGGCCCGCCTGGACGGAGGAGCCTACGAGCAGTACTTC CASSLPARLDGGAYEQYF
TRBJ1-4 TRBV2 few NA TGTGCCAGCAGCTACGGACAGCCTTTTTCTTCAACTAATGAAAAACTGTTTTTT CASSYGQPFSSTNEKLFF
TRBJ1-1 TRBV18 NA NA TGTGCCAGCTCACCCAAGGACAATAGCCCTCCTGAAGCTTTCTTT CASSPKDNSPPEAFF
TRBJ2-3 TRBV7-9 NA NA TGTGCCAGCACCTCTTACTCTGCTAGTTCGAAGTATTTT CASTSYSASSKYF
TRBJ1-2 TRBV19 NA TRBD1 TGTGCCAGTAGTATAGACGCCGGGACAGGGAGATTGTATGGCTACACCTTC CASSIDAGTGRLYGYTF
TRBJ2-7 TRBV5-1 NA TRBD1 TGCGCCAGCAGCGAGGACAGGGCCAAGCAGTACTTC CASSEDRAKQYF
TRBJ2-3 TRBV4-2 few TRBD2 TGTGCCAGCAGCCATCCGGGACTAGCGGATCTCTGGAGGGCAGATACGCAGTATTTT CASSHPGLADLWRADTQYF
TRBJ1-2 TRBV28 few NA TGTGCCAGCAGCATTGGAGGCCTGTATGGCTACACCTTC CASSIGGLYGYTF
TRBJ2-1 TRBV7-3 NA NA TGTGCCAGCAGCTTTGGTAGCGGAAGCTCCTACAATGAGCAGTTCTTC CASSFGSGSSYNEQFF
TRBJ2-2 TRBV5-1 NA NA TGCGCCAGCAGCTTGTACCCGGGACAGAACACCGGGGAGCTGTTTTTT CASSLYPGQNTGELFF
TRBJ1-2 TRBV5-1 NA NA TGCGCCAGCAGCGCCTACGGTAACTATGGCTACACCTTC CASSAYGNYGYTF
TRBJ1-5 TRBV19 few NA TGTGCCAGTACCATTCTGGGGGCCGATCAGCCCCAGCATTTT CASTILGADQPQHF
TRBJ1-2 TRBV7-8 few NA TGTGCCAGCAGCCCGTCGGGGAACTATGGCTACACCTTC CASSPSGNYGYTF
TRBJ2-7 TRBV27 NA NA TGTGCCAGCTCCCCCGCAGCCAGGGTAACCTACGAGCAGTACTTC CASSPAARVTYEQYF
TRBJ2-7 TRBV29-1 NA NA TGCAGCGTTTCACCCGGGGTGGACGAGCAGTACTTC CSVSPGVDEQYF